The T cell receptor beta chain under discussion was sequenced for a study of T cell responses to AZD1222 COVID-19 vaccine. General observations from the study: Regions 160-218 and 743-854 dominated among vaccine-associated CD4 TCRs spanning spike. The reported proportion of spike-specific TCRs targeting unmutated variant regions was nearly half. Most donors were white British, females outnumbered males, and clonal diversity was possibly underestimated.

Of note for this clone: Its antigen is unidentified.

V shed 3 bases, J shed 7 bases, and the junction held 10 bases outside the gene matches. This CDR3 comprises 16 residues. Per the germline V gene, CDR1 is LNHDA and CDR2 is SQIVND (reference sequence). Sequencing was performed with immunoSEQ multiplex PCR; in TCRdb, only in-frame clones are kept and a portion is missing. Among 120,000 or so clones listed, about 92% were seen once. Second-dose intervals of approximately 4 or approximately 12 weeks were pooled. The sequence derives from an adult who received the AZD1222 COVID-19 vaccine. V gene TRBV19 combines with J gene TRBJ2-3; 10 positions agree with TRBD1. Sequenced here: peripheral blood, sampled 28 days after the second AZD1222 dose. CDR3 residues: CASSMRGTGDTYTQYF. Here the CDR3 DNA reads TGTGCCAGTAGTATGAGGGGGACAGGGGACACTTATACGCAGTATTTT.